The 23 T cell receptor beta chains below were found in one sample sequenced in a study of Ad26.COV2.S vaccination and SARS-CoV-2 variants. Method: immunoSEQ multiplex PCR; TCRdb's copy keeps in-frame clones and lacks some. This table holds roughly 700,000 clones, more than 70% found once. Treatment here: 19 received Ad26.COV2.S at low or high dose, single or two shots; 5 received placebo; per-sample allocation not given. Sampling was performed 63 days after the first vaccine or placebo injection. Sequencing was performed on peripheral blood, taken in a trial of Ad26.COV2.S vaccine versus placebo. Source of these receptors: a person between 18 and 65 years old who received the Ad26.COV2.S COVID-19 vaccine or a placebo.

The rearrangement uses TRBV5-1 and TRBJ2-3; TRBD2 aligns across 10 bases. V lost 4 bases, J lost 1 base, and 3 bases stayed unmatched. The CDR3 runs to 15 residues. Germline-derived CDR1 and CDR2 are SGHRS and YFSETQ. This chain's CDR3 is CASSPGTSGTDTQYF. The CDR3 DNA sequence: TGCGCCAGCAGCCCCGGGACTAGCGGCACAGATACGCAGTATTTT.

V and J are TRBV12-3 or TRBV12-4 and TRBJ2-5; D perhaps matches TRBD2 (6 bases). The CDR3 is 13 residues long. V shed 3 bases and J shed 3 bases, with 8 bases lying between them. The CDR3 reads CASSFGSKETQYF. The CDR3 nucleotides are TGTGCCAGCAGTTTCGGGAGTAAAGAGACCCAGTACTTC.

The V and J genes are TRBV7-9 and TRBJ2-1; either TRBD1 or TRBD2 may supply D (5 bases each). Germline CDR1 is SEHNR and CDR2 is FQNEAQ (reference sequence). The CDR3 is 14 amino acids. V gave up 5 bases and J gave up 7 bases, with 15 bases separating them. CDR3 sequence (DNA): TGTGCCAGCAGCGCCGGGGCTTCGACAAATGAGCAGTTCTTC. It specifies CASSAGASTNEQFF.

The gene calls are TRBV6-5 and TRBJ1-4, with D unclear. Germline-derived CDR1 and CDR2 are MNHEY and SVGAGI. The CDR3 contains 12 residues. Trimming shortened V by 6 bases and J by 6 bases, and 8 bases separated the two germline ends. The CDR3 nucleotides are TGTGCCAGCAGACCTCGGGATGAAAAACTGTTTTTT. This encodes CASRPRDEKLFF.

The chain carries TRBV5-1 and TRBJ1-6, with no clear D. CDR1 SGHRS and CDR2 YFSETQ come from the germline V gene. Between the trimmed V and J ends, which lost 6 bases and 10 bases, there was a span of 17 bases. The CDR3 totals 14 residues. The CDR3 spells CASTPSALGSPLHF. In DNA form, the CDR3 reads TGCGCCAGCACACCGTCGGCCCTAGGGTCACCCCTCCACTTT.

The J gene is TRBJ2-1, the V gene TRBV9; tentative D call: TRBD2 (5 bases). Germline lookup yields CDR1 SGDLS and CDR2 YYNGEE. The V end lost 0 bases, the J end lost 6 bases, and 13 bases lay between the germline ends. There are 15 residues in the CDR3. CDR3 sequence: CASSVVGEGGNEQFF. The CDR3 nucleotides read TGTGCCAGCAGCGTAGTCGGTGAGGGTGGCAATGAGCAGTTCTTC. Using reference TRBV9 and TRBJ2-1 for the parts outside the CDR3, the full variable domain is DSGVTQTPKHLITATGQRVTLRCSPRSGDLSVYWYQQSLDQGLQFLIQYYNGEERAKGNILERFSAQQFPDLHSELNLSSLELGDSALYFCASSVVGEGGNEQFFGPGTRLTVL.

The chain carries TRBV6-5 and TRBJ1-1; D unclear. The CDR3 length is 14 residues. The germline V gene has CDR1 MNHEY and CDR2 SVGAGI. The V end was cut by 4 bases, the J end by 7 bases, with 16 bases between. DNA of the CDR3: TGTGCCAGCAGTTTCGAGACGCACCGACTTGAAGCTTTCTTT. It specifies CASSFETHRLEAFF.

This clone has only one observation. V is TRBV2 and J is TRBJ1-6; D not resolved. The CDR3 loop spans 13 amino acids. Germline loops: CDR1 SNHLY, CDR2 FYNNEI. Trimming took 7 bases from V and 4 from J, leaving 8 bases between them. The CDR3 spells CASKAVYNSPLHF. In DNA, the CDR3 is TGTGCCAGCAAGGCAGTATATAATTCACCCCTCCACTTT.

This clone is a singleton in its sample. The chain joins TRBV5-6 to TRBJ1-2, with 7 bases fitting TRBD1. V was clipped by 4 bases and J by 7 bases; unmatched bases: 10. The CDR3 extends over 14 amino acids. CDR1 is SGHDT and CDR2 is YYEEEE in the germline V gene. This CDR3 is CASSLPYDRAGYTF. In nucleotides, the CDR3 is TGTGCCAGCAGCCTACCTTATGACAGGGCTGGCTACACCTTC.

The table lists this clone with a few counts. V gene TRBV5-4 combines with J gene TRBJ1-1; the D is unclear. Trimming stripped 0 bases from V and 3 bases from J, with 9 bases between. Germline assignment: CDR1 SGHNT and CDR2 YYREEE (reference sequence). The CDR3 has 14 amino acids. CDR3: CASSLEMGDTEAFF. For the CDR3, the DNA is TGTGCCAGCAGCTTGGAGATGGGCGACACTGAAGCTTTCTTT.

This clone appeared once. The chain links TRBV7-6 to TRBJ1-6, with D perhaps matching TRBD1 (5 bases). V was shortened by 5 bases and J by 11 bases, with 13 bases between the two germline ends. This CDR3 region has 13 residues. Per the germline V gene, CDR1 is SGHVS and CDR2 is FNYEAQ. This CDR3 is CASSRGQGAPLHF. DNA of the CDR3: TGTGCCAGCAGCCGAGGGCAGGGAGCACCCCTCCACTTT.

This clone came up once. The CDR3 DNA reads TGCAGCTGGACGGACATGAACACTGAAGCTTTCTTT. This codes for CSWTDMNTEAFF. This chain uses TRBV29-1 with TRBJ1-1; possible D gene TRBD1, 5 bases. This CDR3 region has 12 residues. Trimming stripped 8 bases from V and 0 bases from J, with 10 bases between. CDR1 is SQVTM and CDR2 is ANQGSEA in the germline V gene. Combining the CDR3 with reference TRBV29-1 and TRBJ1-1 gives the whole variable domain SAVISQKPSRDICQRGTSLTIQCQVDSQVTMMFWYRQQPGQSLTLIATANQGSEATYESGFVIDKFPISRPNLTFSTLTVSNMSPEDSSIYLCSWTDMNTEAFFGQGTRLTVV.

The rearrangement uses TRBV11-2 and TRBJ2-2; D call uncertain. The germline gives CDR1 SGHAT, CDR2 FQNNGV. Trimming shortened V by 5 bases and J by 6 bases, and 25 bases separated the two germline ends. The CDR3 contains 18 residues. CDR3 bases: TGTGCCAGCAGCCCCCCCCCGGGTCGGAATAAGTGGGCCGGGGAGCTGTTTTTT. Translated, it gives CASSPPPGRNKWAGELFF.

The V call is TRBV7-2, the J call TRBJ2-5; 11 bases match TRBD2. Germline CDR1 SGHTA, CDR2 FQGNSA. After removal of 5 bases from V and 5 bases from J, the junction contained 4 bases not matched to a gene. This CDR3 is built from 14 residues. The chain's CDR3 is CASSTSGSLETQYF. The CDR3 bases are TGTGCCAGCAGCACTAGCGGGAGTCTTGAGACCCAGTACTTC.

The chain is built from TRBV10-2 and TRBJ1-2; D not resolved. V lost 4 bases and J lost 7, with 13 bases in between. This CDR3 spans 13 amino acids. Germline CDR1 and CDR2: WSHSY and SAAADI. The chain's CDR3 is CASSAGISGGYTF. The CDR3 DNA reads TGCGCCAGCAGTGCCGGGATCTCTGGTGGCTACACCTTC.

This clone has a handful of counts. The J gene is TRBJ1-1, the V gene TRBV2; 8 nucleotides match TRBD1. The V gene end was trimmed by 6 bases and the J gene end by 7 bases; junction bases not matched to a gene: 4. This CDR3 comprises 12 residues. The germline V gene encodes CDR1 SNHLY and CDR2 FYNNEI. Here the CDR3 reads CASSGTGDEAFF. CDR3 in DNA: TGTGCCAGCAGCGGGACAGGCGATGAAGCTTTCTTT.

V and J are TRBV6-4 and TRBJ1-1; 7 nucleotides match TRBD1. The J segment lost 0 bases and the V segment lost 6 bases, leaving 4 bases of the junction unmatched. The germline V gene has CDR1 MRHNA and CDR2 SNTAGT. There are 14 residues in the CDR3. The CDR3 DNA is TGTGCCAGCAGGGGGACAGACATGAACACTGAAGCTTTCTTT. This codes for CASRGTDMNTEAFF.

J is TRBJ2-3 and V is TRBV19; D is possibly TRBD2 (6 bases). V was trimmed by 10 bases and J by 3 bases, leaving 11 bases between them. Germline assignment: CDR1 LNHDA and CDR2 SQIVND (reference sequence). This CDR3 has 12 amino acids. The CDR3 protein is CATLEGTDTQYF. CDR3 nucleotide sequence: TGTGCCACCCTGGAGGGGACAGATACGCAGTATTTT.

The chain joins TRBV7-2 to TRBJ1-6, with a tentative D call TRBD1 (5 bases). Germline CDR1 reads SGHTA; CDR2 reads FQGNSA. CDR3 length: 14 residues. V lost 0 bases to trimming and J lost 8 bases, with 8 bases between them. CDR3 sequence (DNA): TGTGCCAGCAGCTTAGCGGAGGGGTATTCACCCCTCCACTTT. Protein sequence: CASSLAEGYSPLHF.

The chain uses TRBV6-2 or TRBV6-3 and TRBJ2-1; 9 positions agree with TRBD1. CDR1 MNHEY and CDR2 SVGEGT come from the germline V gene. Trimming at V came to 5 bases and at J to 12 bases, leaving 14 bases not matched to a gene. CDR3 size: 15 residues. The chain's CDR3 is CASSKGQGNLSGQFF. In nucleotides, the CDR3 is TGTGCCAGCAGTAAGGGACAGGGCAATTTGTCGGGGCAGTTCTTC.

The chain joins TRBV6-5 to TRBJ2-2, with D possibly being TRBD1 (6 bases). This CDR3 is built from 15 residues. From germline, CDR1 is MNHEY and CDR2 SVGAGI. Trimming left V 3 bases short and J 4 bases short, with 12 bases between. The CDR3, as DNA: TGTGCCAGCAGTTATCTGGGGGCCAGCACCGGGGAGCTGTTTTTT. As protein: CASSYLGASTGELFF.

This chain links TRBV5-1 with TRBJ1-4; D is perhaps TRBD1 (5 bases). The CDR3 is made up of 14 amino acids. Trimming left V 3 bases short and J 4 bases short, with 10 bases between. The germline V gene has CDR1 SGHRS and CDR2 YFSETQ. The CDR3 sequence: CASSSGRNNEKLFF. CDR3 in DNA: TGCGCCAGCAGCTCGGGACGGAATAATGAAAAACTGTTTTTT. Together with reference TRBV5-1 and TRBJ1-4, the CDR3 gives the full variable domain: KAGVTQTPRYLIKTRGQQVTLSCSPISGHRSVSWYQQTPGQGLQFLFEYFSETQRNKGNFPGRFSGRQFSNSRSEMNVSTLELGDSALYLCASSSGRNNEKLFFGSGTQLSVL.

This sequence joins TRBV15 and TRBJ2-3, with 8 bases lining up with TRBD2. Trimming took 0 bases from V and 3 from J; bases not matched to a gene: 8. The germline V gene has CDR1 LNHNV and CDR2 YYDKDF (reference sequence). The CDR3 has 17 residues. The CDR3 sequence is CATSRDLRGGGTDTQYF. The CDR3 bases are TGTGCCACCAGCAGAGATCTTCGGGGGGGAGGGACAGATACGCAGTATTTT.